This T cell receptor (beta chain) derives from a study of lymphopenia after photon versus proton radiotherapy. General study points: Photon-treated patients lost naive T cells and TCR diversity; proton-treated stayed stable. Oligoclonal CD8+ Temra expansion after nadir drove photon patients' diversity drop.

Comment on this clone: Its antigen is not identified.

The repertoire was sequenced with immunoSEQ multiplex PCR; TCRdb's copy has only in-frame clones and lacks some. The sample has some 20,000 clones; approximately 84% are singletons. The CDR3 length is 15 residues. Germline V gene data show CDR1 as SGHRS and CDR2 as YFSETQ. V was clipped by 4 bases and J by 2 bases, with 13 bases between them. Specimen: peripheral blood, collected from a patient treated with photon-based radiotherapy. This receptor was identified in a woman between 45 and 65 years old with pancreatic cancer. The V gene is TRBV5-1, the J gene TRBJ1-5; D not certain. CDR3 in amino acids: CASSPSGPGNQPQHF. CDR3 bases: TGCGCCAGCAGCCCTTCGGGCCCGGGCAATCAGCCCCAGCATTTT. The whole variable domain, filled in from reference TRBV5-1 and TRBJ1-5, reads KAGVTQTPRYLIKTRGQQVTLSCSPISGHRSVSWYQQTPGQGLQFLFEYFSETQRNKGNFPGRFSGRQFSNSRSEMNVSTLELGDSALYLCASSPSGPGNQPQHFGDGTRLSIL.